This entry lists 7 T cell receptor beta chains sequenced from one sample in a study of blood T cell repertoires in COVID-19. Profiled with immunoSEQ multiplex PCR; TCRdb holds only in-frame clones, not every one. The sample includes roughly 250,000 clones, approximately 86% seen only once; the top ten take roughly 9.8%. The sample taken for sequencing was peripheral blood. Receptor source: a man aged 35 to 55 who had recovered from COVID-19.

The chain employs TRBV5-3 and TRBJ2-7; 10 bases are a match to TRBD2. TRBV5-3 is placed among ORFs of uncertain function. The CDR3 loop spans 15 amino acids. After removal of 3 bases from V and 5 bases from J, the junction contained 8 bases not matched to a gene. The CDR3 nucleotides read TGTGCCAGAAGCTCACCAGCGGGAGGGCCCGACGAGCAGTACTTC. It yields the protein CARSSPAGGPDEQYF.

The chain has TRBV6-5 and TRBJ2-3; D perhaps matches TRBD1 (5 bases). Trimming cost V 0 bases and J 0 bases, with 10 bases left between them. CDR1 and CDR2 (germline): MNHEY, SVGAGI. This CDR3 region has 16 residues. The CDR3 is CASSYSGARSTDTQYF. Here the CDR3 DNA reads TGTGCCAGCAGTTACTCAGGGGCCCGAAGCACAGATACGCAGTATTTT.

This sequence joins TRBV4-1 and TRBJ2-7; D unclear. Trimming shortened V by 4 bases and J by 3 bases, and 16 bases separated the two germline ends. This CDR3 contains 15 residues. Germline values: CDR1 MGHRA, CDR2 YSYEKL. This CDR3 reads CASSLAVADIYEQYF. The CDR3 region has the DNA TGCGCCAGCAGCCTCGCGGTGGCTGATATCTACGAGCAGTACTTC.

The chain uses TRBV30 and TRBJ1-1, with 7 bases fitting TRBD1. The ends lost 4 bases at V and 4 bases at J; junction bases unmatched: 6. Germline CDR1 is GTSNPN and CDR2 is SVGIG (reference sequence). The CDR3 consists of 13 residues. CDR3: CAWTTGIGTEAFF. The CDR3 bases are TGTGCCTGGACGACAGGGATAGGCACTGAAGCTTTCTTT. Combining the CDR3 with reference TRBV30 and TRBJ1-1 gives the whole variable domain SQTIHQWPATLVQPVGSPLSLECTVEGTSNPNLYWYRQAAGRGLQLLFYSVGIGQISSEVPQNLSASRPQDRQFILSSKKLLLSDSGFYLCAWTTGIGTEAFFGQGTRLTVV.

The genes are TRBV2 and TRBJ2-2, with 9 bases lining up with TRBD1. CDR1 is SNHLY, CDR2 FYNNEI, per germline. The CDR3 has 15 residues. V shed 6 bases, J shed 5 bases, and the junction held 7 bases outside the gene matches. CDR3 DNA: TGTGCCAGCAGCCGGGACAGGGTAGAGACCGGGGAGCTGTTTTTT. It specifies CASSRDRVETGELFF. Drawing the rest from reference TRBV2 and TRBJ2-2, the complete variable domain is EPEVTQTPSHQVTQMGQEVILRCVPISNHLYFYWYRQILGQKVEFLVSFYNNEISEKSEIFDDQFSVERPDGSNFTLKIRSTKLEDSAMYFCASSRDRVETGELFFGEGSRLTVL.

The genes are TRBV18 and TRBJ2-3; D possibly corresponds to TRBD2 (5 bases). CDR1 KGHSH and CDR2 LQKENI come from the germline V gene. The CDR3 extends over 16 amino acids. V was clipped by 6 bases and J by 0 bases, with 16 bases between them. This chain's CDR3 is CASSGLFGRSTDTQYF. CDR3 nucleotide sequence: TGTGCCAGCTCCGGACTCTTTGGTAGAAGCACAGATACGCAGTATTTT.

The chain joins TRBV12-3 or TRBV12-4 to TRBJ1-3; D ambiguous. The CDR3 has 13 residues. Trimming removed 3 bases from V and 4 bases from J, with 7 bases in between. The CDR3 loop is CASSLWEGNTIYF. The CDR3 bases are TGTGCCAGCAGTTTGTGGGAGGGAAACACCATATATTTT.